This T cell receptor (beta chain) was recorded in a study of blood T cell repertoires in COVID-19. This clone has just one count. How the authors handled the data: The authors estimated nucleated cell counts from reference gene primer amplification. The data were produced by immunoSEQ multiplex PCR, yet TCRdb's version contains in-frame clones alone and is incomplete. The V and J calls and clone size come from that table; D and trimming were worked out from the DNA. This sample yields 150,000 to 200,000 clones, of which 90% are seen a single time; 0.5% to 0.55% belongs to the top ten. V trimming: 3 bases; J trimming: 4 bases; junction bases outside the gene matches: 8. Germline CDR1 reads KGHSH; CDR2 reads LQKENI. The CDR3 is 16 residues long.

This receptor was obtained from a man aged 45 to 65 with acute or convalescent COVID-19. The genes are TRBV18 and TRBJ1-2; TRBD1 agrees at 10 bases. Material: peripheral blood. The CDR3 loop is CASSPAGQGSGYGYTF. In DNA, the CDR3 is TGTGCCAGCTCACCGGCGGGACAGGGGAGTGGCTATGGCTACACCTTC.